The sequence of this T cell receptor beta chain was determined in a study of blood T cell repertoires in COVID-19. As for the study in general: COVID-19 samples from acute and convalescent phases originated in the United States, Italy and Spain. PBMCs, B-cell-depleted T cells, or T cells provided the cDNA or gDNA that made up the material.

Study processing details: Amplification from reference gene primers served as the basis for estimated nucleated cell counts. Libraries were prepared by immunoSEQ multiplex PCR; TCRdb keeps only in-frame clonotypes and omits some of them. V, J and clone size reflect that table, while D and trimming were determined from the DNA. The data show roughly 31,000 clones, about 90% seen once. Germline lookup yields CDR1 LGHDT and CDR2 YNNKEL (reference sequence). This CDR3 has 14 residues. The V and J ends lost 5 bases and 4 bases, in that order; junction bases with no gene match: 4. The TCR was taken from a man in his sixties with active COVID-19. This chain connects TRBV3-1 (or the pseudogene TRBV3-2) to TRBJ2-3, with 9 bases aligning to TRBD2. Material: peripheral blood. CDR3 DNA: TGTGCCAGCAGCACCGGACTAGCGTCAGATACGCAGTATTTT. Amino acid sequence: CASSTGLASDTQYF.